This is a list of T cell receptor beta chains from one sample in a study of CD8 T cells in Susac syndrome. TCRdb analysed the immunoSEQ multiplex PCR reads with MiXCR anew, one entry per CDR3 protein. The table lists about 150,000 distinct CDR3 sequences, less than 97% of them singletons. Sequencing input: CD8+ T cells from PBMCs. The receptors stem from a human donor with multiple sclerosis. The CDR3 runs from the conserved cysteine through the conserved F or W. A D gene is named only where the DNA matches it firmly.

D gene	V gene	J gene	CDR3 protein
TRBD2	TRBV2	TRBJ2-2	CASSWEGTGELFF
NA	TRBV4-1	TRBJ2-7	CASSQVTRGSSYEQYF
NA	TRBV2	TRBJ2-7	CASSDGLSYEQYF
TRBD1	TRBV7-2	TRBJ2-7	CASSAEGQGAYEQYF
TRBD1	TRBV25-1	TRBJ2-2	CASRDRAPGELFF
TRBD1	TRBV19	TRBJ2-6	CASNRGWANVLTF
NA	TRBV9	TRBJ2-1	CASSVDPGSYNEQFF
NA	TRBV9	TRBJ2-2	CASSVESTGELFF
TRBD1	TRBV30	TRBJ2-1	CAWGAGTGVHNEQFF
NA	TRBV28	TRBJ2-5	CASSLSSFGGPMEEETQYF
NA	TRBV20-1	TRBJ1-1	CSARGISTEAFF
TRBD1	TRBV15	TRBJ1-5	CATSITGTGGIQPQHF
NA	TRBV29-1	TRBJ1-2	CSVRKSPGHGANYGYTF
TRBD2	TRBV15	TRBJ2-3	CATSRVGGTDTQYF
NA	TRBV14	TRBJ2-7	CASSQVADEQYF
TRBD1	TRBV27	TRBJ1-2	CASSLMIPGQGDSYTF
NA	TRBV27	TRBJ1-5	CASSSIGQPQHF
NA	TRBV7-9	TRBJ1-2	CASSLALDNYGYTF
NA	TRBV3-1	TRBJ1-4	CASSQGRGNEKLFF
NA	TRBV19	TRBJ2-1	CASSAEVVGYNEQFF
TRBD2	TRBV7-8	TRBJ2-3	CASSLGGPPVDTQYF
NA	TRBV20-1	TRBJ1-5	CSARAGDNQPQHF
TRBD1	TRBV23-1	TRBJ2-7	CASSQSRRDRGPHEQYF
NA	TRBV25-1	TRBJ2-5	CAILGPGETQYF
NA	TRBV16	TRBJ1-5	CASSQSGIGGQPQHF
NA	TRBV20-1	TRBJ1-1	CSARVRNTEAFF
NA	TRBV9	TRBJ1-6	CASSEGTGNSPLHF
NA	TRBV5-6	TRBJ2-7	CASSSPGDSYEQYF
NA	TRBV3-1	TRBJ1-1	CASSQVTTAMNTEAFF
NA	TRBV7-9	TRBJ2-5	CASSSEPGGETQYF
TRBD1	TRBV29-1	TRBJ1-1	CSDRTGDGDTEAFF
NA	TRBV27	TRBJ2-7	CASSSLYEQYF
NA	TRBV5-6	TRBJ2-3	CASSILRAPAADTQYF
TRBD2	TRBV12-3/TRBV12-4	TRBJ2-7	CASRPFVLAGRAYEQYF
NA	TRBV30	TRBJ2-1	CAWRLTGRGSNEQFF
TRBD1	TRBV30	TRBJ1-1	CAWTYQGANTEAFF
TRBD1	TRBV20-1	TRBJ1-2	CSARDDRADDYGYTF
TRBD1	TRBV7-2	TRBJ2-3	CASSLATGSVADTQYF
TRBD2	TRBV6-5	TRBJ2-3	CASSYSLAGGRGDTQYF
NA	TRBV25-1	TRBJ1-1	CASSEYGDTEAFF
TRBD1	TRBV7-9	TRBJ2-5	CASSLGDRKETQYF
NA	TRBV27	TRBJ2-6	CASSFISGANVLTF
NA	TRBV25-1	TRBJ2-1	CASSIGGPWEQFF
TRBD1	TRBV30	TRBJ2-7	CAWSGDRGVGYEQYF
NA	TRBV5-1	TRBJ2-3	CASSLGSIDTQYF
NA	TRBV6-5	TRBJ1-5	CASSQRGWGQPQHF
NA	TRBV6-5	TRBJ2-7	CASRRGSSYEQYF
TRBD1	TRBV7-2	TRBJ1-5	CASSPWGQGNQPQHF
TRBD2	TRBV2	TRBJ2-1	CASMRRGGALLNEQFF
TRBD2	TRBV7-2	TRBJ2-5	CASSGSGGAGETQYF
TRBD1	TRBV9	TRBJ1-1	CASSETGGTEAFF
NA	TRBV29-1	TRBJ2-2	CSVQGDKTTGELFF